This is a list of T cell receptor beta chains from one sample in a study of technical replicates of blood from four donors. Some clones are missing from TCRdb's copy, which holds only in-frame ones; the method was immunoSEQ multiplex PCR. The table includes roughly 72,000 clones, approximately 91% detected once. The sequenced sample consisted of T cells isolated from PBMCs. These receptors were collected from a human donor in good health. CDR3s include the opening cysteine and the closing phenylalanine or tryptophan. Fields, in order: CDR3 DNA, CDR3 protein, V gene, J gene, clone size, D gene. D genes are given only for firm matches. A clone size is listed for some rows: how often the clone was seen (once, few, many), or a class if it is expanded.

CDR3 DNA: TGTGCCAGCTCTCCCGTCGATGAGCAGTTCTTC; CDR3 protein: CASSPVDEQFF; V gene: TRBV12-1; J gene: TRBJ2-1; clone size: .; D gene: .
CDR3 DNA: TGTGCCAGCAGTCAAGTGACAAATGAAAAACTGTTTTTT; CDR3 protein: CASSQVTNEKLFF; V gene: TRBV28; J gene: TRBJ1-4; clone size: once; D gene: .
CDR3 DNA: TGTGCCAGCAGTTACTCTAGCGGGATTGGGGAGCTGTTTTTT; CDR3 protein: CASSYSSGIGELFF; V gene: TRBV6-6; J gene: TRBJ2-2; clone size: once; D gene: TRBD2
CDR3 DNA: TGTGCCAGCAGCGTAGGTCCAACAGAGGGGAACACTGAAGCTTTCTTT; CDR3 protein: CASSVGPTEGNTEAFF; V gene: TRBV9; J gene: TRBJ1-1; clone size: few; D gene: .
CDR3 DNA: TGTGCCAGCACCCCCCTAGCGGGAGGGCACACCGGGGAGCTGTTTTTT; CDR3 protein: CASTPLAGGHTGELFF; V gene: TRBV9; J gene: TRBJ2-2; clone size: .; D gene: TRBD2
CDR3 DNA: TGTGCCAGCAGCCAGGGGCCAATTAGGGACAATACCTTCTATGGCTACACCTTC; CDR3 protein: CASSQGPIRDNTFYGYTF; V gene: TRBV27; J gene: TRBJ1-2; clone size: once; D gene: .
CDR3 DNA: TGTGCCAGCAGCAGGGGGACTAGCGGGAGGGGAGAGACCCAGTACTTC; CDR3 protein: CASSRGTSGRGETQYF; V gene: TRBV11-2; J gene: TRBJ2-5; clone size: .; D gene: TRBD2
CDR3 DNA: TGTGCCAGCAGCTACACAGGGGGCGGCGGACACGCAGATACGCAGTATTTT; CDR3 protein: CASSYTGGGGHADTQYF; V gene: TRBV5-4; J gene: TRBJ2-3; clone size: .; D gene: TRBD1
CDR3 DNA: TGTGCCAGCAGTTATACGACAGGCTCCTACGAGCAGTACTTC; CDR3 protein: CASSYTTGSYEQYF; V gene: TRBV28; J gene: TRBJ2-7; clone size: .; D gene: .
CDR3 DNA: TGCAGTGCTAGGCCTAGGGAGCAGTTCTTC; CDR3 protein: CSARPREQFF; V gene: TRBV20-1; J gene: TRBJ2-1; clone size: .; D gene: .
CDR3 DNA: TGTGCCAGCAGCCGTGGACAGACTCATGAAAAACTGTTTTTT; CDR3 protein: CASSRGQTHEKLFF; V gene: TRBV5-6; J gene: TRBJ1-4; clone size: .; D gene: .
CDR3 DNA: TGCGCCAGCAGTCTTGTAATCGGACAGGGGATCTACGAGCAGTACTTC; CDR3 protein: CASSLVIGQGIYEQYF; V gene: TRBV5-1; J gene: TRBJ2-7; clone size: .; D gene: TRBD1
CDR3 DNA: TGCGCCAGCAGCCAAGACAGGGGATGGCAGCCCCAGCATTTT; CDR3 protein: CASSQDRGWQPQHF; V gene: TRBV4-3; J gene: TRBJ1-5; clone size: few; D gene: .
CDR3 DNA: TGTGCCAGCAGTCCCGGGACAGAGAATGAAAAACTGTTTTTT; CDR3 protein: CASSPGTENEKLFF; V gene: TRBV28; J gene: TRBJ1-4; clone size: .; D gene: TRBD1
CDR3 DNA: TGTGCCAGCAGTTTATGGGTTCTCGGAGGAGGCTACACCTTC; CDR3 protein: CASSLWVLGGGYTF; V gene: TRBV28; J gene: TRBJ1-2; clone size: once; D gene: .
CDR3 DNA: TGTGCCATCAGTAATGACAGGGGCTATGGCTACACCTTC; CDR3 protein: CAISNDRGYGYTF; V gene: TRBV10-3; J gene: TRBJ1-2; clone size: .; D gene: TRBD1
CDR3 DNA: TGTGCCAGCGTGAGGTTCTCCTACAATGAGCAGTTCTTC; CDR3 protein: CASVRFSYNEQFF; V gene: TRBV2; J gene: TRBJ2-1; clone size: few; D gene: .
CDR3 DNA: TGTGCCAGCAGCCAACGCCGGGACACAAAGAAAGAGACCCAGTACTTC; CDR3 protein: CASSQRRDTKKETQYF; V gene: TRBV14; J gene: TRBJ2-5; clone size: .; D gene: .
CDR3 DNA: TGTGCCAGCAGTGAAACCTCAGTGGTGGGCCAGCCCCAGCATTTT; CDR3 protein: CASSETSVVGQPQHF; V gene: TRBV2; J gene: TRBJ1-5; clone size: .; D gene: .
CDR3 DNA: TGTGCCAGCATGGGCGGGGGTCAGCCCCAGCATTTT; CDR3 protein: CASMGGGQPQHF; V gene: TRBV28; J gene: TRBJ1-5; clone size: .; D gene: .
CDR3 DNA: TGTGCCAGTAGTTGGGACTCGCGCGGAAACACCATATATTTT; CDR3 protein: CASSWDSRGNTIYF; V gene: TRBV19; J gene: TRBJ1-3; clone size: .; D gene: .
CDR3 DNA: TGTGCCAGCATCTCCCTGATGCCAGGGACCCAGTACTTC; CDR3 protein: CASISLMPGTQYF; V gene: TRBV6-1; J gene: TRBJ2-5; clone size: .; D gene: .
CDR3 DNA: TGTGCCAGCAGCTTAGGGACTAGCGGGAGCACAGATACGCAGTATTTT; CDR3 protein: CASSLGTSGSTDTQYF; V gene: TRBV11-3; J gene: TRBJ2-3; clone size: .; D gene: TRBD2
CDR3 DNA: TGTGCCAGCAGTTACCCAGAGGGTAACTATGGCTACACCTTC; CDR3 protein: CASSYPEGNYGYTF; V gene: TRBV28; J gene: TRBJ1-2; clone size: many; D gene: .
CDR3 DNA: TGCGCCAGCAGCTTGGAAGGAGCCGGGACAGGGAACACCGGGGAGCTGTTTTTT; CDR3 protein: CASSLEGAGTGNTGELFF; V gene: TRBV5-1; J gene: TRBJ2-2; clone size: .; D gene: TRBD1
CDR3 DNA: TGCAGTGCTAGGAGGGAGGATGAGCAGTTCTTC; CDR3 protein: CSARREDEQFF; V gene: TRBV20-1; J gene: TRBJ2-1; clone size: once; D gene: .
CDR3 DNA: TGCGCCAGCAGCCGGACCACAGGTGCTAGCACAGATACGCAGTATTTT; CDR3 protein: CASSRTTGASTDTQYF; V gene: TRBV5-1; J gene: TRBJ2-3; clone size: .; D gene: .
CDR3 DNA: TGCGCCAGCAGCTTCGGAAGTCCCGCGGGGACTGAAGCTTTCTTT; CDR3 protein: CASSFGSPAGTEAFF; V gene: TRBV5-1; J gene: TRBJ1-1; clone size: .; D gene: .
CDR3 DNA: TGCGCCAGCAGCCTCCGACTAGCGGAACGCACAGATACGCAGTATTTT; CDR3 protein: CASSLRLAERTDTQYF; V gene: TRBV5-1; J gene: TRBJ2-3; clone size: .; D gene: TRBD2
CDR3 DNA: TGTGCCAGCTCACCGCCCGAAGGGGCTGGGTGGGAAGCTTTCTTT; CDR3 protein: CASSPPEGAGWEAFF; V gene: TRBV18; J gene: TRBJ1-1; clone size: few; D gene: .
CDR3 DNA: TGTGCCAGCAGCGTCTACTCGGGGACAGAGCCATACAATGAGCAGTTCTTC; CDR3 protein: CASSVYSGTEPYNEQFF; V gene: TRBV9; J gene: TRBJ2-1; clone size: .; D gene: TRBD1
CDR3 DNA: TGTGCCAGTAGTATTGTGGGCAGCCTTTATAGCAATCAGCCCCAGCATTTT; CDR3 protein: CASSIVGSLYSNQPQHF; V gene: TRBV19; J gene: TRBJ1-5; clone size: .; D gene: .
CDR3 DNA: TGTGCCAGCTCGGGGGACAGCACGTACGAGCAGTACTTC; CDR3 protein: CASSGDSTYEQYF; V gene: TRBV18; J gene: TRBJ2-7; clone size: .; D gene: TRBD1
CDR3 DNA: TGTGCCAGCAGCTTAAATGCGGGAGGACTAGCCTACGAGCAGTACTTC; CDR3 protein: CASSLNAGGLAYEQYF; V gene: TRBV7-6; J gene: TRBJ2-7; clone size: .; D gene: TRBD2
CDR3 DNA: TGTGCCAGCAGTGATAGGGACAGGGGGCGAGGAGAGACCCAGTACTTC; CDR3 protein: CASSDRDRGRGETQYF; V gene: TRBV6-1; J gene: TRBJ2-5; clone size: once; D gene: TRBD1